These T cell receptor beta chains were read from a single sample in a study of regulatory T cells in long-lasting Graves disease. From the multiplex PCR reads, TCRdb called clonotypes with MiXCR, one entry per CDR3 protein. The data show 350,000 to 450,000 distinct CDR3 sequences, with more than 12% seen just once and approximately 15% held by the top ten. The sample also formed part of further work on T cells in Graves' hyperthyroidism and ophthalmopathy.

The source material was peripheral blood mononuclear cells (PBMCs), sampled at new diagnosis, from a patient treated with antithyroid drugs. The source is a young woman with Graves disease. The CDR3 runs from the conserved cysteine through the conserved F or W. The D gene is left open where the match is weak. Size values are once, few and many counts, or a class for expanded clones, and some rows have none.

D gene: -
J gene: TRBJ2-7
clone size: few
V gene: TRBV9
CDR3 DNA: TGTGCCAGCAGCGTAGGGGGAGAGCCTACGGACGAGCAGTACTTC
CDR3 protein: CASSVGGEPTDEQYF

D gene: TRBD2
J gene: TRBJ2-7
clone size: few
V gene: TRBV6-1
CDR3 DNA: TGTGCCAGCAGTGCCTCCGGGACTAGCGCAACCTACGAGCAGTACTTC
CDR3 protein: CASSASGTSATYEQYF

D gene: -
J gene: TRBJ2-3
clone size: many
V gene: TRBV5-1
CDR3 DNA: TGCGCCAGCAGCCAAACTAGTGGGGGCACAGATACGCAGTATTTT
CDR3 protein: CASSQTSGGTDTQYF

D gene: -
J gene: TRBJ2-3
clone size: many
V gene: TRBV7-3
CDR3 DNA: TGTGCCAGCAGCTTAATGGTAGAAAGCTACACAGATACGCAGTATTTT
CDR3 protein: CASSLMVESYTDTQYF

D gene: -
J gene: TRBJ2-2
clone size: -
V gene: TRBV18
CDR3 DNA: TGTGCCGGCTCTAGCCTTAGAACCGCGAACACCGGGGAGCTGTTTTTT
CDR3 protein: CAGSSLRTANTGELFF

D gene: -
J gene: TRBJ1-6
clone size: -
V gene: TRBV7-3
CDR3 DNA: TGTGCCAGCAGCTTAACTCGGGCAGGGGAATCCTATAATTCACCCCTCCACTTT
CDR3 protein: CASSLTRAGESYNSPLHF

D gene: -
J gene: TRBJ2-7
clone size: many
V gene: TRBV12-3/TRBV12-4
CDR3 DNA: TGTGCCAGCAACGGGACCTTATACTACGAGCAGTACTTC
CDR3 protein: CASNGTLYYEQYF

D gene: -
J gene: TRBJ1-2
clone size: -
V gene: TRBV18
CDR3 DNA: TGTGCCAGCCCACCACCGGAAGGGAGGGGTGGCTACACCTTC
CDR3 protein: CASPPPEGRGGYTF

D gene: -
J gene: TRBJ1-5
clone size: few
V gene: TRBV2
CDR3 DNA: TGTGCCAGCAGTGAAGACGGAGCAGTGAAGCCCCAGCATTTT
CDR3 protein: CASSEDGAVKPQHF

D gene: -
J gene: TRBJ2-3
clone size: many
V gene: TRBV5-1
CDR3 DNA: TGCGCCAGCAGCTTGGACGGGGGCCCAGATACGCAGTATTTT
CDR3 protein: CASSLDGGPDTQYF

D gene: -
J gene: TRBJ1-2
clone size: many
V gene: TRBV12-3/TRBV12-4
CDR3 DNA: TGTGCCAGCAATATCCGGGGCCTCCGGAGCTATGGCTACACCTTC
CDR3 protein: CASNIRGLRSYGYTF

D gene: -
J gene: TRBJ2-7
clone size: many
V gene: TRBV5-4
CDR3 DNA: TGTGCCAGCAGCTTGACCGCGGGAATCTCTCCCTACGAGCAGTACTTC
CDR3 protein: CASSLTAGISPYEQYF

D gene: -
J gene: TRBJ2-4
clone size: many
V gene: TRBV28
CDR3 DNA: TGTGCCAGCAGTCCCCGGCCCCCCGGGAACAAAAACATTCAGTACTTC
CDR3 protein: CASSPRPPGNKNIQYF

D gene: TRBD2
J gene: TRBJ2-1
clone size: few
V gene: TRBV9
CDR3 DNA: TGTGCCAGCAGCGTACTGGCGGGAGGGATCCATGAGCAGTTCTTC
CDR3 protein: CASSVLAGGIHEQFF

D gene: -
J gene: TRBJ1-2
clone size: -
V gene: TRBV6-1
CDR3 DNA: TGTGCCAGCCTATCAGGGGTTGGGGGCTACACCTTC
CDR3 protein: CASLSGVGGYTF

D gene: TRBD1
J gene: TRBJ1-5
clone size: many
V gene: TRBV7-9
CDR3 DNA: TGTGCCAGCAGCCTCGATTTACCGGGACAGGCGTCCCAGCCCCAGCATTTT
CDR3 protein: CASSLDLPGQASQPQHF

D gene: TRBD2
J gene: TRBJ2-1
clone size: many
V gene: TRBV11-2
CDR3 DNA: TGTGCCAGCAGACGCGAGGGACTAGCGGGAGTCCACAATGAGCAGTTCTTC
CDR3 protein: CASRREGLAGVHNEQFF

D gene: -
J gene: TRBJ1-5
clone size: many
V gene: TRBV12-3/TRBV12-4
CDR3 DNA: TGTGCCAGCAGTTTGGCGGGGCCTAATCAGCCCCAGCATTTT
CDR3 protein: CASSLAGPNQPQHF

D gene: -
J gene: TRBJ2-6
clone size: few
V gene: TRBV2
CDR3 DNA: TGTGCCAGCAGTGTCTCTGAGACAGTTCTTCTCTCTGGGGCCAACGTCCTGACTTTC
CDR3 protein: CASSVSETVLLSGANVLTF

D gene: TRBD1
J gene: TRBJ2-5
clone size: many
V gene: TRBV4-1
CDR3 DNA: TGCGCCAGCAGCCTAGGACAGGTTCTTGAGACCCAGTACTTC
CDR3 protein: CASSLGQVLETQYF

D gene: -
J gene: TRBJ2-2
clone size: -
V gene: TRBV5-6
CDR3 DNA: TGTGCCAGCAGCTTTGGGGGAACAGGCGGGGAGCTGTTTTTT
CDR3 protein: CASSFGGTGGELFF

D gene: -
J gene: TRBJ2-2
clone size: -
V gene: TRBV7-7
CDR3 DNA: TGTGCTAGCAGCTTAGTCAGGACCGGGGAGCTGTTTTTT
CDR3 protein: CASSLVRTGELFF

D gene: -
J gene: TRBJ2-1
clone size: many
V gene: TRBV2
CDR3 DNA: TGTGCCAGCAGTCTGACGGGGAGGTCGAATGAGCAGTTCTTC
CDR3 protein: CASSLTGRSNEQFF

D gene: -
J gene: TRBJ2-7
clone size: many
V gene: TRBV5-1
CDR3 DNA: TGCGCCAGCAGCCCAAAGTGGGGCGAAGTTACCTACGAGCAGTACTTC
CDR3 protein: CASSPKWGEVTYEQYF

D gene: -
J gene: TRBJ1-5
clone size: many
V gene: TRBV20-1
CDR3 DNA: TGCAGTGCGATACAGGGTGAGCCCCAGCATTTT
CDR3 protein: CSAIQGEPQHF

D gene: TRBD2
J gene: TRBJ2-7
clone size: many
V gene: TRBV12-3/TRBV12-4
CDR3 DNA: TGTGCCAGCAGTTTAAGCCCTTCTAGCGGGAGGGCCTACGAGCAGTACTTC
CDR3 protein: CASSLSPSSGRAYEQYF

D gene: TRBD2
J gene: TRBJ2-3
clone size: many
V gene: TRBV19
CDR3 DNA: TGTGCCAGTAGTCTCAGCGGGAGGGGATCAGGGTCGCAGTATTTT
CDR3 protein: CASSLSGRGSGSQYF

D gene: -
J gene: TRBJ2-7
clone size: many
V gene: TRBV3-1
CDR3 DNA: TGTGCCAGCAGTCAGAGAGGGGACAACTACGAGCAGTACTTC
CDR3 protein: CASSQRGDNYEQYF

D gene: -
J gene: TRBJ2-1
clone size: -
V gene: TRBV18
CDR3 DNA: TGTGCCAGCTCACCAGGCGGCAACAATGAGCAGTTCTTC
CDR3 protein: CASSPGGNNEQFF

D gene: -
J gene: TRBJ1-2
clone size: many
V gene: TRBV30
CDR3 DNA: TGTGCCTGGAGGGGGACCCTCCCTTATGGCTACACCTTC
CDR3 protein: CAWRGTLPYGYTF

D gene: TRBD2
J gene: TRBJ2-7
clone size: many
V gene: TRBV5-1
CDR3 DNA: TGCGCCAGCAGCCCACCGACTAGCGGGACGGACGAGCAGTACTTC
CDR3 protein: CASSPPTSGTDEQYF

D gene: TRBD2
J gene: TRBJ2-1
clone size: many
V gene: TRBV27
CDR3 DNA: TGTGCCAGCAGTTTAGGTAGCGGGGGCCCCAATGAGCAGTTCTTC
CDR3 protein: CASSLGSGGPNEQFF

D gene: -
J gene: TRBJ1-2
clone size: -
V gene: TRBV6-2/TRBV6-3
CDR3 DNA: TGTGCCAGCACCCAGGGTTCGAGCTATGGCTACACCTTC
CDR3 protein: CASTQGSSYGYTF

D gene: TRBD2
J gene: TRBJ2-1
clone size: many
V gene: TRBV5-4
CDR3 DNA: TGTGCCAGCAGCCAGGGACTAGCGGGACTAGTTGAGCAGTTCTTC
CDR3 protein: CASSQGLAGLVEQFF

D gene: TRBD2
J gene: TRBJ2-7
clone size: many
V gene: TRBV5-6
CDR3 DNA: TGTGCCAGCAGCAGGGGACTAGCGGGGACCGCCGGCGAGCAGTACTTC
CDR3 protein: CASSRGLAGTAGEQYF

D gene: TRBD1
J gene: TRBJ1-6
clone size: -
V gene: TRBV2
CDR3 DNA: TGTGCCAGCACCCTGGACAGGGGATTAAATAATTCACCCCTCCACTTT
CDR3 protein: CASTLDRGLNNSPLHF

D gene: -
J gene: TRBJ2-2
clone size: -
V gene: TRBV5-4
CDR3 DNA: TGTGCCAGCAGCCGGGACGGACTAACCGGGGAGCTGTTTTTT
CDR3 protein: CASSRDGLTGELFF

D gene: -
J gene: TRBJ2-3
clone size: few
V gene: TRBV20-1
CDR3 DNA: TGCAGTGCTAGAGATCGCGGGCCAGATACGCAGTATTTT
CDR3 protein: CSARDRGPDTQYF

D gene: TRBD1
J gene: TRBJ2-5
clone size: -
V gene: TRBV7-3
CDR3 DNA: TGTGCCAGCAGCGTGACAGGGGGCGCGGGTTCGTCAAGCCAAGAGACCCGGTACTTC
CDR3 protein: CASSVTGGAGSSSQETRYF